The entry below describes one T cell receptor (beta chain). Its antigen is still unknown. There are no base qualities to consult, and no much larger clone falls within one base. Germline trimming: 2 bases from V, 2 bases from J; junction bases outside gene matches: 9. The germline V gene specifies SGHAT as CDR1 and FQNNGV as CDR2. Its CDR3 holds 18 amino acids, cysteine through phenylalanine. The read is trimmed to its CDR3 DNA, 54 bases read in frame from base 1. Each collaborating institution followed its own protocols to collect whole blood in K2EDTA tubes. For TCRbeta analysis, collaborators shipped samples as frozen whole blood, isolated PBMCs, or DNA extracted from either of those sample types. The data stem from a study of blood T cell repertoires in COVID-19 (dated by TCRdb to about 2020). As for the study more broadly: Collaborator samples came from the United States, Italy and Spain and covered acute and convalescent phases of COVID-19. The material from the prospective study consisted of cDNA or gDNA derived from T cells, B-cell-depleted T cells, or PBMCs. Deeply sampled blood TCRbeta repertoires from subjects exposed to, actively infected with, or recovered from COVID-19 were included in the dataset. The repertoires were released in a freely available public database intended as a resource for research on the immune response to SARS-CoV-2. Samples were obtained from the ongoing ImmuneRACE study (first 160 participants) and from over 1,000 subjects provided by 6 global collaborators. The sample metadata nearly always contained a de-identified subject ID, COVID-19 status, age in years and sex. HLA class I and class II types, where available, came from metadata supplied by the sample provider rather than from assay-based typing.

TCRbeta CDR3 regions were amplified from genomic DNA using the immunoSEQ Assay, a bias-controlled multiplex PCR. The source study handled its data this way. Within the assay, amplification of reference gene primers was used to estimate how many nucleated cells each sample contained. Sequence reads were collapsed and filtered to measure the absolute abundance of every unique TCRbeta CDR3 rearrangement. For each sample, productive Simpson clonality was calculated as the square root of Simpson's diversity index over productive rearrangements. Entries here come from immuneACCESS through TCRdb and include only in-frame sequences with V and J called. Some clones fail to appear in such tables; in the studies checked, an unresolved V gene covers under half of the shortfall, and the cause of the remainder is unknown. That table is the source of V, J and clone size, and D and trimming were worked out from the DNA. This sample holds 210,000 or so clones; around 86% were observed only once. The top ten clones comprise about 7% of the sample.

Study-level results and caveats: Clinical and demographic metadata were provided uncurated, with the amount varying by source and participant.

Specimen: peripheral blood. Recombination connected TRBV11-2 to TRBJ2-1, with 10 middle bases fitting TRBD1. The receptor was derived from a man aged 35 to 55 with acute or convalescent COVID-19. The base sequence is TGTGCCAGCAGCTTATGGCTGGGACAGGGGACTACCTACAATGAGCAGTTCTTC. The resulting protein is CASSLWLGQGTTYNEQFF.